Listed here are 20 T cell receptor beta chains from one sample, sequenced in a study of T cells in Graves' hyperthyroidism and ophthalmopathy. TCR beta CDR3 region amplification was performed from RNA transcripts. In the first-round RT-PCR of the TCR CDR3, the HTBI primer set was used. TCRdb re-derived calls from the multiplex PCR reads in MiXCR, one entry per CDR3 protein. The sample records some 500,000 distinct CDR3 sequences, 14% being singletons. Material for sequencing was blood. All receptors come from a woman in her late teens or twenties with Graves' hyperthyroidism.

The chain uses TRBV30 and TRBJ1-3, with D possibly TRBD1 on 5 matching bases. V was shortened by 3 bases and J by 0 bases, with 12 bases between the two germline ends. CDR3 size: 15 residues. Germline V gene sequence: CDR1 GTSNPN, CDR2 SVGIG (reference sequence). CDR3 in amino acids: CAWSRGALSGNTIYF. CDR3 sequence (DNA): TGTGCCTGGAGCCGCGGGGCCCTCTCTGGAAACACCATATATTTT.

This clonotype was counted many times. V is TRBV3-1 and J is TRBJ2-7; D might be TRBD1 (5 bases). The CDR3 covers 15 residues. Per germline, CDR1 LGHDT and CDR2 YNNKEL (reference sequence). V lost 1 base and J 3 bases, leaving 13 bases between the germline ends. As DNA, the CDR3 is TGTGCCAGCAGCCAAGCCGATTCCAGGGTCTACGAGCAGTACTTC. Its translation is CASSQADSRVYEQYF.

This clonotype came up many times. The chain employs TRBV12-3 or TRBV12-4 and TRBJ1-1, with D possibly being TRBD1 (5 bases). Deletions cut 1 base from V and 4 bases from J, with 10 bases between. The CDR3 spans 14 residues. This CDR3 reads CASSLGGATTEAFF. The CDR3 DNA sequence: TGTGCCAGCAGTTTAGGAGGGGCTACCACTGAAGCTTTCTTT.

The chain recombines TRBV6-5 with TRBJ2-7; 8 positions agree with TRBD2. The germline V gene encodes CDR1 MNHEY and CDR2 SVGAGI. Germline trimming cut 2 bases from V and 4 bases from J; bases unmatched to any gene: 10. This CDR3 region has 16 residues. Here the CDR3 reads CASSYARTSFGYEQYF. CDR3 nucleotide sequence: TGTGCCAGCAGTTACGCGAGGACTAGCTTCGGGTACGAGCAGTACTTC.

The rearrangement joins TRBV6-1 to TRBJ2-4; D may be TRBD2 (5 bases). Germline assignment: CDR1 MNHNS and CDR2 SASEGT. V was trimmed by 6 bases and J by 2 bases, leaving 11 bases between them. This CDR3 is 14 amino acids long. The CDR3 region has the DNA TGTGCCAGCAGCTCCGGGGTCACCAAAAACATTCAGTACTTC. Translation: CASSSGVTKNIQYF.

The chain is built from TRBV5-6 and TRBJ1-3; D possibly corresponds to TRBD1 (6 bases). V was clipped by 0 bases and J by 0 bases, with 10 bases between them. This CDR3 is 16 amino acids long. CDR1 and CDR2 (germline): SGHDT, YYEEEE. The CDR3 region has the DNA TGTGCCAGCAGCTTGGGGGTCAGGGGCTCTGGAAACACCATATATTTT. Encoded protein: CASSLGVRGSGNTIYF.

This clonotype has just a few counts. The chain recombines TRBV28 with TRBJ2-1; D possibly corresponds to TRBD2 (5 bases). V lost 4 bases and J lost 9, with 19 bases in between. Germline V gene lookup returns CDR1 MDHEN and CDR2 SYDVKM. This CDR3 is built from 15 residues. The CDR3 DNA sequence: TGTGCCAGCAGTTACCTTGATGGTGTGGGAGTTGAGCAGTTCTTC. It encodes CASSYLDGVGVEQFF.

The sample holds many counts of this clonotype. The chain recombines TRBV25-1 with TRBJ2-3; 7 bases are shared with TRBD2. V lost 4 bases and J lost 1; bases outside the gene matches: 2. CDR1 MGHDK and CDR2 SYGVNS come from the germline V gene. This CDR3 comprises 14 residues. The CDR3 reads CASSAREGTDTQYF. CDR3 sequence (DNA): TGTGCCAGCAGTGCTCGGGAGGGCACAGATACGCAGTATTTT.

This clonotype was counted many times. The chain combines TRBV5-1 with TRBJ2-2, with D possibly being TRBD1 (5 bases). CDR3 length: 14 residues. Per the germline V gene, CDR1 is SGHRS and CDR2 is YFSETQ. V dropped 4 bases and J dropped 0 bases, with 7 bases sitting between them. The CDR3, as DNA: TGCGCCAGCAGCGACAGCGCGAACACCGGGGAGCTGTTTTTT. Residues: CASSDSANTGELFF.

The V and J genes are TRBV10-1 and TRBJ1-1, with D hard to call. The CDR3 consists of 14 residues. Germline CDR1 reads WNHNN; CDR2 reads SYGVQD (reference sequence). V was trimmed by 0 bases and J by 0 bases, leaving 5 bases between them. The CDR3 DNA follows: TGCGCCAGCAGTGAGTCGGCGATGAACACTGAAGCTTTCTTT. Residues: CASSESAMNTEAFF.

A few counts support this clonotype. In nucleotides, the CDR3 is TGTGCCAGCAGTAGCGGGACAGAGAGCTCCTACGAGCAGTACTTC. Translation gives CASSSGTESSYEQYF. V and J are TRBV27 and TRBJ2-7; the D gene could be TRBD1 or TRBD2 (7 bases each). This CDR3 region has 15 residues. Germline V CDR1 and CDR2: MNHEY, SMNVEV (reference sequence). The V gene lost 5 bases and the J gene lost 0 bases, with 14 bases spanning the gap.

V usage is TRBV20-1 and J usage is TRBJ2-3; 11 bases match TRBD2. CDR3 length equals 15 residues. Per germline, CDR1 DFQATT and CDR2 SNEGSKA (reference sequence). V gave up 7 bases and J gave up 0 bases; unmatched junction bases: 6. The CDR3 here is CSGKTSGASTDTQYF. CDR3 DNA sequence: TGCAGTGGAAAGACTAGCGGGGCTAGCACAGATACGCAGTATTTT.

This clonotype was detected many times. This chain connects TRBV28 to TRBJ2-7, with D unresolved. Germline CDR1 reads MDHEN; CDR2 reads SYDVKM. The length of the CDR3 is 14 residues. Trimming took 6 bases from V and 0 from J, leaving 12 bases between them. The CDR3 region is CASSRTANSYEQYF. CDR3 DNA: TGTGCCAGCAGCAGGACGGCTAACTCCTACGAGCAGTACTTC.

This chain links TRBV6-1 with TRBJ2-1; the D gene is possibly TRBD2 (6 bases). Trimming took off 5 bases at V and 9 bases at J, with 17 bases between the two ends. Germline values: CDR1 MNHNS, CDR2 SASEGT. There are 14 residues in the CDR3. The CDR3 reads CASSSSGTGGEQFF. CDR3 coding DNA: TGTGCCAGCAGTTCCTCTGGGACTGGGGGTGAGCAGTTCTTC.

This clonotype has more than one count but fewer than ten. The V and J genes are TRBV25-1 and TRBJ1-5; D is ambiguous. The CDR3 extends over 13 amino acids. The germline V gene has CDR1 MGHDK and CDR2 SYGVNS. V lost 0 bases to trimming and J lost 0 bases, with 0 bases between them. The CDR3 bases are TGTGCCAGCAGTGAATATAGCAATCAGCCCCAGCATTTT. This gives the protein CASSEYSNQPQHF.

This clonotype was picked up a small number of times. The V and J genes are TRBV27 and TRBJ2-7; D gene ambiguous. The CDR3 length is 11 residues. Looked up from germline, CDR1 is MNHEY and CDR2 is SMNVEV (reference sequence). The germline V and J ends were trimmed by 8 bases and 7 bases, with 12 bases remaining between them. In DNA, the CDR3 is TGTGCCAGCGGCCCTACCCATGAGCAGTACTTC. It is translated as CASGPTHEQYF.

The sample holds a few counts of this clonotype. This chain connects TRBV7-9 to TRBJ1-1; possible D gene TRBD1, 6 bases. The CDR3 spans 14 residues. The V end was cut by 6 bases, the J end by 4 bases, with 15 bases between. CDR1 is SEHNR and CDR2 is FQNEAQ in the germline V gene (reference sequence). The CDR3: CASSPGQSGTEAFF. The CDR3 bases are TGTGCCAGCAGTCCAGGACAGAGTGGCACTGAAGCTTTCTTT. Drawing the rest from reference TRBV7-9 and TRBJ1-1, the complete variable domain is DTGVSQNPRHKITKRGQNVTFRCDPISEHNRLYWYRQTLGQGPEFLTYFQNEAQLEKSRLLSDRFSAERPKGSFSTLEIQRTEQGDSAMYLCASSPGQSGTEAFFGQGTRLTVV.

This clonotype appeared many times. The V and J genes are TRBV24-1 and TRBJ2-2; 11 bases map to TRBD1. Trimming cost V 3 bases and J 4 bases; bases outside gene matches: 3. The germline V gene encodes CDR1 KGHDR and CDR2 SFDVKD. The CDR3 runs 16 residues. The CDR3 loop reads CATSDPGQGGTGELFF. The CDR3, as DNA: TGTGCCACCAGTGATCCGGGACAGGGGGGCACCGGGGAGCTGTTTTTT.

This chain links TRBV5-5 with TRBJ2-3; 10 nucleotides match TRBD2. The CDR3 is 16 amino acids. The germline CDR1 and CDR2 sequences are SGHKS and YYEKEE (reference sequence). The V segment lost 2 bases and the J segment 0 bases; nucleotides outside the gene matches: 3. CDR3 DNA: TGTGCCAGCAGCTTTCCAGCGGGAGGGAGCACAGATACGCAGTATTTT. Amino acid sequence: CASSFPAGGSTDTQYF.

The sample holds many counts of this clonotype. The V gene is TRBV13, the J gene TRBJ2-5, with 15 bases aligning to TRBD2. The germline CDR1 and CDR2 sequences are PRHDT and FYEKMQ (reference sequence). Trimming cost V 4 bases and J 6 bases; bases outside gene matches: 6. The CDR3 totals 16 residues. The CDR3 region has the DNA TGTGCCAGCAGCTACGGACTAGCGGGAGGGCCGAAGACCCAGTACTTC. Its protein is CASSYGLAGGPKTQYF.